The TCR beta chain under discussion was sequenced for a study of blood T cell repertoires in COVID-19. Overall study: Donors in the United States, Italy and Spain gave samples during acute or convalescent COVID-19. T cells, B-cell-depleted T cells, or PBMCs provided the cDNA or gDNA that served as material.

The table lists this clone with a count of one. Authors' processing steps: Reference gene primer amplification yielded estimated nucleated cell counts. TCRdb's table, derived via immunoSEQ multiplex PCR, lists solely in-frame clones and lacks some. V and J calls and clone size follow that table, whereas D and trimming were derived from the DNA. The data contain approximately 300,000 clones, around four fifths of them seen just once; the ten biggest clones take up approximately 1.3%. Per the germline V gene, CDR1 is SGHNT and CDR2 is YYREEE (reference sequence). After removal of 4 bases from V and 3 bases from J, the junction contained 6 bases not matched to a gene. The CDR3 contains 14 residues.

Material: peripheral blood. The sequence was collected from a woman aged 45-65 years with acute or convalescent COVID-19. V usage is TRBV5-4 and J usage is TRBJ1-1; 7 bases map to TRBD1. The CDR3 region has the DNA TGTGCCAGCAGCGGCCAAACAGGGGACACTGAAGCTTTCTTT. Its protein product is CASSGQTGDTEAFF.